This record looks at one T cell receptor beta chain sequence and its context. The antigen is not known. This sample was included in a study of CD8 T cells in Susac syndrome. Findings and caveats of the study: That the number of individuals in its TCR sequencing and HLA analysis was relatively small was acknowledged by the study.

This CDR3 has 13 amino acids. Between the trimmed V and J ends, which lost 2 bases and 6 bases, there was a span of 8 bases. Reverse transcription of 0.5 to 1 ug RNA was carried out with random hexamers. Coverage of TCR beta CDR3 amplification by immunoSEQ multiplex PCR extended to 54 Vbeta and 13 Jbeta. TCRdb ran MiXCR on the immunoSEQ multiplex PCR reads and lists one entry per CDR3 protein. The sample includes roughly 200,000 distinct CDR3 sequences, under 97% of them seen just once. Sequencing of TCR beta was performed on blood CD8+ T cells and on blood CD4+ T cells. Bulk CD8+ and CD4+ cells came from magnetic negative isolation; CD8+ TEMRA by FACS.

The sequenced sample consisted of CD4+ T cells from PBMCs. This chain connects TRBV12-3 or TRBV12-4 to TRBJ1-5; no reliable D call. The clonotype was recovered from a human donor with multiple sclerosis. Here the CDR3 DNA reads TGTGCCAGCAGTTTATCCTTAGTTCAGCCCCAGCATTTT. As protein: CASSLSLVQPQHF.